This is a list of T cell receptor beta chains from one sample in a study of T cell changes during pregnancy in multiple sclerosis. This table comes from immunoSEQ multiplex PCR, and its TCRdb copy is limited to in-frame clones, with some not included. This repertoire shows tens of thousands of clones, approximately 92% found once; its top ten account for 0.95% to 1.5%. Sequencing was performed on peripheral blood, taken before pregnancy. Every receptor here comes from a female donor with multiple sclerosis, enrolled in a pregnancy study. Both conserved end residues are part of each CDR3. A D gene is named only where the DNA matches it firmly. Clone size appears in some rows only: once, few, many, or a class for an expanded clone.

TRBD1 | TRBJ2-7 | TRBV9 | . | CASSSPGQETYEQYF | TGTGCCAGCAGCTCTCCGGGACAGGAGACCTACGAGCAGTACTTC
. | TRBJ2-2 | TRBV9 | . | CASSVPGRGLFF | TGTGCCAGCAGCGTACCCGGGCGGGGGCTGTTTTTT
. | TRBJ2-7 | TRBV2 | . | CASRSGYEQYF | TGTGCCAGCAGGTCGGGCTACGAGCAGTACTTC
. | TRBJ1-4 | TRBV5-1 | . | CASSLRPGTNEKLFF | TGCGCCAGCAGCTTGAGGCCAGGCACTAATGAAAAACTGTTTTTT
. | TRBJ2-1 | TRBV4-1 | . | CASSNEGEFRFF | TGCGCCAGCAGCAACGAGGGGGAGTTCCGGTTCTTC
TRBD2 | TRBJ2-7 | TRBV9 | . | CASSPGLAGEFYEQYF | TGTGCCAGCAGCCCAGGGCTAGCGGGAGAGTTCTACGAGCAGTACTTC
. | TRBJ2-3 | TRBV21-1 | . | CASSKRDRADTQYF | TGTGCCAGCAGCAAAAGGGACAGGGCTGATACGCAGTATTTT
. | TRBJ2-7 | TRBV14 | . | CASSPQLGGEQYF | TGTGCCAGCAGCCCCCAGCTAGGGGGCGAGCAGTACTTC
. | TRBJ2-1 | TRBV28 | . | CASGLLYNEQFF | TGTGCCAGCGGACTCTTATACAATGAGCAGTTCTTC
TRBD1 | TRBJ1-1 | TRBV7-4 | . | CASSLLRTGMNTEAFF | TGTGCCAGCAGCTTACTCCGGACAGGCATGAACACTGAAGCTTTCTTT
TRBD2 | TRBJ2-1 | TRBV5-1 | once | CASSAGLAGPYDEQFF | TGCGCCAGCAGCGCCGGACTAGCGGGACCCTATGATGAGCAGTTCTTC
TRBD2 | TRBJ2-3 | TRBV19 | . | CASSVIAGGPADTQYF | TGTGCCAGTAGTGTCATAGCGGGAGGGCCGGCAGATACGCAGTATTTT
. | TRBJ1-1 | TRBV4-1 | once | CASSQDRATRAYTEAFF | TGCGCCAGCAGCCAAGATCGGGCCACGAGGGCGTACACTGAAGCTTTCTTT
. | TRBJ1-2 | TRBV2 | . | CASRSEDGYGYTF | TGTGCCAGCAGGTCGGAGGACGGCTATGGCTACACCTTC
TRBD1 | TRBJ2-7 | TRBV5-1 | . | CASSRPPGQGPYEQYF | TGCGCCAGCAGCAGGCCGCCGGGACAGGGCCCTTACGAGCAGTACTTC
TRBD2 | TRBJ2-1 | TRBV2 | once | CASRKPGLAANEQFF | TGTGCCAGCAGAAAGCCGGGACTAGCGGCCAATGAGCAGTTCTTC
TRBD1 | TRBJ2-7 | TRBV19 | . | CASTRTGNYEQYF | TGTGCCAGTACCCGGACAGGGAACTACGAGCAGTACTTC
TRBD2 | TRBJ2-7 | TRBV10-3 | . | CAISPGTSGRAPVVEQYF | TGTGCCATCAGTCCCGGGACTAGCGGGAGGGCCCCCGTGGTTGAGCAGTACTTC
. | TRBJ1-1 | TRBV11-1 | once | CASSLMGSLGNTEAFF | TGTGCCAGCAGCTTAATGGGCAGCCTTGGGAACACTGAAGCTTTCTTT
. | TRBJ2-2 | TRBV2 | once | CASMGRSNTGELFF | TGTGCCAGCATGGGGCGGTCGAACACCGGGGAGCTGTTTTTT
TRBD1 | TRBJ2-2 | TRBV5-1 | . | CASRAGTGVSGELFF | TGCGCCAGCAGGGCCGGGACAGGGGTTTCCGGGGAGCTGTTTTTT
. | TRBJ2-7 | TRBV5-1 | . | CASSKSGGKNPSSYEQYF | TGCGCCAGCAGCAAGAGCGGAGGTAAGAACCCGAGCTCCTACGAGCAGTACTTC
TRBD2 | TRBJ2-7 | TRBV6-6 | . | CASSSGTSGGLSQYF | TGTGCCAGCAGCTCCGGGACTAGCGGGGGACTCAGCCAGTACTTC
. | TRBJ1-5 | TRBV4-1 | . | CASSQEDPGGQPQHF | TGCGCCAGCAGCCAAGAGGACCCCGGCGGGCAGCCCCAGCATTTT
. | TRBJ2-1 | TRBV27 | . | CASSSARVASNEQFF | TGTGCCAGCAGTTCGGCCCGGGTAGCCTCAAATGAGCAGTTCTTC
. | TRBJ1-1 | TRBV4-3 | . | CASSPTVRENTEAFF | TGCGCCAGCAGCCCGACAGTCAGAGAGAACACTGAAGCTTTCTTT
TRBD2 | TRBJ2-1 | TRBV5-1 | . | CASSLAAGLAANEQFF | TGCGCCAGCAGCTTGGCCGCGGGACTAGCAGCCAATGAGCAGTTCTTC
TRBD1 | TRBJ1-1 | TRBV13 | . | CASSSHYRGNTEAFF | TGTGCCAGCAGCTCACATTACAGGGGGAACACTGAAGCTTTCTTT
TRBD2 | TRBJ2-1 | TRBV6-1 | . | CAYRTSGSKNEQFF | TGTGCCTACCGGACTAGCGGGAGTAAAAATGAGCAGTTCTTC
. | TRBJ2-7 | TRBV7-4 | . | CASSCTGLSYEQYF | TGTGCCAGCAGTTGTACAGGCCTCTCCTACGAGCAGTACTTC
TRBD1 | TRBJ2-7 | TRBV10-3 | . | CAISLGQGAHEQYF | TGTGCCATCAGCCTGGGACAGGGGGCGCACGAGCAGTACTTC
. | TRBJ1-5 | TRBV5-1 | . | CASSLEPGVVGQPQHF | TGCGCCAGCAGCCTAGAACCGGGGGTGGTAGGTCAGCCCCAGCATTTT
. | TRBJ1-2 | TRBV5-4 | . | CASSLEQRGYTF | TGTGCCAGCAGCTTGGAACAGAGAGGCTACACCTTC
. | TRBJ2-7 | TRBV6-1 | . | CASSDPTRDRTYEQYF | TGTGCCAGCAGTGATCCCACTAGAGACAGGACCTACGAGCAGTACTTC
TRBD1 | TRBJ1-5 | TRBV10-3 | . | CAIRAAGTGNQPQHF | TGTGCCATCAGGGCCGCAGGGACAGGCAATCAGCCCCAGCATTTT
TRBD1 | TRBJ1-1 | TRBV19 | . | CASSTGVTEAFF | TGTGCCAGTAGCACAGGGGTCACTGAAGCTTTCTTT
. | TRBJ1-1 | TRBV9 | . | CASSVAQARYTEAFF | TGTGCCAGCAGCGTAGCCCAGGCCCGATACACTGAAGCTTTCTTT
TRBD2 | TRBJ2-5 | TRBV5-1 | . | CASSLGVSGNQETQYF | TGCGCCAGCAGCTTGGGTGTTAGCGGGAACCAAGAGACCCAGTACTTC
TRBD2 | TRBJ2-1 | TRBV7-9 | . | CASSLPGLAENPEQFF | TGTGCCAGCAGCCTGCCGGGACTAGCTGAGAATCCTGAGCAGTTCTTC
TRBD2 | TRBJ2-6 | TRBV9 | . | CASSVLLAGSGANVLTF | TGTGCCAGCAGCGTCCTCCTAGCGGGCTCTGGGGCCAACGTCCTGACTTTC
TRBD1 | TRBJ1-2 | TRBV30 | . | CAWSRVDRLAYGYTF | TGTGCCTGGAGTAGGGTGGACAGGCTTGCCTATGGCTACACCTTC
. | TRBJ1-1 | TRBV18 | few | CASSPRGQMNTEAFF | TGTGCCAGCTCACCACGAGGTCAGATGAACACTGAAGCTTTCTTT
. | TRBJ2-3 | TRBV28 | . | CASSLAGQSDTQYF | TGTGCCAGCAGCCTTGCCGGACAATCAGATACGCAGTATTTT
TRBD2 | TRBJ2-3 | TRBV11-2 | once | CASSLRTSGGTQYF | TGTGCCAGCAGCTTACGGACTAGCGGGGGAACGCAGTATTTT
TRBD1 | TRBJ2-5 | TRBV9 | . | CASSVDRGQETQYF | TGTGCCAGCAGCGTAGACAGGGGGCAAGAGACCCAGTACTTC
TRBD1 | TRBJ1-5 | TRBV30 | few | CAWKGQGVQPQHF | TGTGCCTGGAAGGGACAGGGGGTTCAGCCCCAGCATTTT